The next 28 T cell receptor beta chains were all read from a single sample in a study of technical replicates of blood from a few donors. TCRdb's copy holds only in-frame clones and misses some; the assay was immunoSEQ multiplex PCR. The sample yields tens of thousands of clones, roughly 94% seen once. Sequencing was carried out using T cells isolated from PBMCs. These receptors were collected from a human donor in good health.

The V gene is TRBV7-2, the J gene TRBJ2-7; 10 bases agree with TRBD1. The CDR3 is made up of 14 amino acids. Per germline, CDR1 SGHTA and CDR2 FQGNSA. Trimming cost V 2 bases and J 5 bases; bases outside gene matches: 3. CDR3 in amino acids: CASSLSGQGNEQYF. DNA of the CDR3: TGTGCCAGCAGCTTATCGGGACAGGGGAACGAGCAGTACTTC.

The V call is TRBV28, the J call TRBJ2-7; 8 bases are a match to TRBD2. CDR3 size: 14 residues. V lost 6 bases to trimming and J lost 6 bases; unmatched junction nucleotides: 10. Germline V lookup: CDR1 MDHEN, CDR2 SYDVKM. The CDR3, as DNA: TGTGCCAGCAGACTTCTTACCGGGACTAGCGAGCAGTACTTC. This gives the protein CASRLLTGTSEQYF. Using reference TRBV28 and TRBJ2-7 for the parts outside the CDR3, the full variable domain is DVKVTQSSRYLVKRTGEKVFLECVQDMDHENMFWYRQDPGLGLRLIYFSYDVKMKEKGDIPEGYSVSREKKERFSLILESASTNQTSMYLCASRLLTGTSEQYFGPGTRLTVT.

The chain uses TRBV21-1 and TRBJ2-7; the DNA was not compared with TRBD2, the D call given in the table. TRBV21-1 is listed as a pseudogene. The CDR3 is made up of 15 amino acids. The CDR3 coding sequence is TGTGCCAGCAGCAAATCGGGACTTCGAGGCTACGAGCAGTACTTC. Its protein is CASSKSGLRGYEQYF.

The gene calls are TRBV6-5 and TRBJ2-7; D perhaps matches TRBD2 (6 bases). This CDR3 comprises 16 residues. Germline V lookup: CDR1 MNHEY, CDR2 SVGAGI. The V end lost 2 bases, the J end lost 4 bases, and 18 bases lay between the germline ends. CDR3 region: CASSYVLEGERYEQYF. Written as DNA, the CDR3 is TGTGCCAGCAGTTACGTTCTGGAGGGTGAGAGGTACGAGCAGTACTTC.

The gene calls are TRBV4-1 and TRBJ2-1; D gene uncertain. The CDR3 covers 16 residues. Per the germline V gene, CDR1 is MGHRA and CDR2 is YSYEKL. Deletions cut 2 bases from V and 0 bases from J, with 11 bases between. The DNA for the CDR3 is TGCGCCAGCAGCCAAAAAAGCTTGAGCTCCTACAATGAGCAGTTCTTC. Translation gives CASSQKSLSSYNEQFF.

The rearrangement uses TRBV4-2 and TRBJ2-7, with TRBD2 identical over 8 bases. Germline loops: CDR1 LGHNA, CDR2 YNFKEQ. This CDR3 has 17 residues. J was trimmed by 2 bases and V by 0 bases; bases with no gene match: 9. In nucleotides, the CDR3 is TGTGCCAGCAGCCAAGACGGGGAACTAGCGGAAACCTACGAGCAGTACTTC. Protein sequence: CASSQDGELAETYEQYF.

The CDR3 loop reads CASSSYGTGSYEQYF. The CDR3 DNA reads as TGTGCCAGCAGTTCCTACGGGACAGGGAGCTACGAGCAGTACTTC. The chain couples TRBV28 to TRBJ2-7, with 9 nucleotides matching TRBD1. Trimming cost V 4 bases and J 3 bases; bases outside gene matches: 7. The CDR3 runs 15 residues. Germline loops: CDR1 MDHEN, CDR2 SYDVKM.

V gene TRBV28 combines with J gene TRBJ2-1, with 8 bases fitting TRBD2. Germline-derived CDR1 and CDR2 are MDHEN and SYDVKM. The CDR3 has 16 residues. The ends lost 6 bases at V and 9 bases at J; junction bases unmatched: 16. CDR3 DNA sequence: TGTGCCAGCAGGACCCCGGGGGGGGCGGGAGATCTTGAGCAGTTCTTC. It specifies CASRTPGGAGDLEQFF.

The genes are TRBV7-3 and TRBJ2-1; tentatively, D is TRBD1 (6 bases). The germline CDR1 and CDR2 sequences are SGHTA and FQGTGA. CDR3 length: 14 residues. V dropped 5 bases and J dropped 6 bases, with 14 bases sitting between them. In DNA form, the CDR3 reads TGTGCCAGCAGCCCGAACACAGGGCTCAATGAGCAGTTCTTC. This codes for CASSPNTGLNEQFF.

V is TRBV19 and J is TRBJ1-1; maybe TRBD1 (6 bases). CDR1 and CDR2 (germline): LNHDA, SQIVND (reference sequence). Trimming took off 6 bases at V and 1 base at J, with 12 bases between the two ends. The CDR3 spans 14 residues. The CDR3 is CASRATGWNTEAFF. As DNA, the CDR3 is TGTGCCAGTAGAGCGACAGGCTGGAACACTGAAGCTTTCTTT.

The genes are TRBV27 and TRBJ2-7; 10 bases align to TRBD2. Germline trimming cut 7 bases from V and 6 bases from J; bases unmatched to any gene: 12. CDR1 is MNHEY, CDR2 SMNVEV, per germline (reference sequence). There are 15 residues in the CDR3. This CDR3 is CASTPPSGRVGEQYF. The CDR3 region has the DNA TGTGCCAGCACTCCCCCAAGCGGGAGGGTTGGCGAGCAGTACTTC.

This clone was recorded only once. As DNA, the CDR3 is TGTGCCAGCAGATCCGGGACTGCTCTCGAGCAGTACTTC. Protein product: CASRSGTALEQYF. This sequence joins TRBV6-5 and TRBJ2-7; a weak D match, TRBD2 (6 bases). V shed 6 bases and J shed 6 bases, with 15 bases lying between them. CDR1 MNHEY and CDR2 SVGAGI come from the germline V gene. The CDR3 is made up of 13 amino acids.

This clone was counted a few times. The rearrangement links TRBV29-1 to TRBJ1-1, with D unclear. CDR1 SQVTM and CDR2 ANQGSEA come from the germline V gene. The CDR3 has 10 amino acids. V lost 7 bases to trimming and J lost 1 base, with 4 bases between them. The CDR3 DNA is TGCAGCGCAGGGAACACTGAAGCTTTCTTT. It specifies CSAGNTEAFF.

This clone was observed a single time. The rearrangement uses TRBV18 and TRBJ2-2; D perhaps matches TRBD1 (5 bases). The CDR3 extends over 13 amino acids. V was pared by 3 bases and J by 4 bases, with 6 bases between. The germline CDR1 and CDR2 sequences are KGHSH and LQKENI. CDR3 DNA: TGTGCCAGCTCACCCCAGGGCACCGGGGAGCTGTTTTTT. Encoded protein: CASSPQGTGELFF.

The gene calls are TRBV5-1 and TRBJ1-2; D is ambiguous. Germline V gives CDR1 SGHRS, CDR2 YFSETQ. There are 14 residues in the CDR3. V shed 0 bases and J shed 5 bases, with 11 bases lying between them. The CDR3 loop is CASSLVLRRYGYTF. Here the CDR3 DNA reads TGCGCCAGCAGCTTGGTCTTGAGGAGATATGGCTACACCTTC.

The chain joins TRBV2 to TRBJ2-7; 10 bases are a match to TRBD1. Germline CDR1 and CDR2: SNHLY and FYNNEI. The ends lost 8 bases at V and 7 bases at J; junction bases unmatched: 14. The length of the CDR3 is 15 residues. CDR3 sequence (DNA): TGTGCCAGCGGGAGTCCCGGGACAGGGGATTTAGAGCAGTACTTC. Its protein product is CASGSPGTGDLEQYF.

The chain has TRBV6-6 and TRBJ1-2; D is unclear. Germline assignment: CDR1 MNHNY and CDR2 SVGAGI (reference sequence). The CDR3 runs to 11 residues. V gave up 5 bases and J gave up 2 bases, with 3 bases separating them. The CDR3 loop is CASSQNYGYTF. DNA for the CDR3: TGTGCCAGCAGTCAGAACTATGGCTACACCTTC.

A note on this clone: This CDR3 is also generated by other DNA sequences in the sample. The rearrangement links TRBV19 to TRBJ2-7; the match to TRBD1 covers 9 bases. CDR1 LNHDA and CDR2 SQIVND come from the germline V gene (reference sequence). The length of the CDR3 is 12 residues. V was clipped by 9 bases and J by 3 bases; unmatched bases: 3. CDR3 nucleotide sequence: TGTGCCAGCCGGGACAGGGACTACGAGCAGTACTTC. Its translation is CASRDRDYEQYF.

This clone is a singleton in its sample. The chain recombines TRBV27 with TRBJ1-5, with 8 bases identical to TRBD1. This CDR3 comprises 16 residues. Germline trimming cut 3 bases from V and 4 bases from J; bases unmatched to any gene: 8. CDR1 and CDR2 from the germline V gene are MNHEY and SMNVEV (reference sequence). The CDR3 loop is CASSFHGQGTNQPQHF. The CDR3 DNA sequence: TGTGCCAGCAGTTTCCATGGACAGGGAACTAATCAGCCCCAGCATTTT.

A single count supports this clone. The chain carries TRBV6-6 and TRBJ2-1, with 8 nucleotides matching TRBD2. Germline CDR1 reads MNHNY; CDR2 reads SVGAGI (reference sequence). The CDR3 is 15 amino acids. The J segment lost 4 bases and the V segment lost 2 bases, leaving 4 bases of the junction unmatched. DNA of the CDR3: TGTGCCAGCAGTTACAGCGGGAGTATGTACAATGAGCAGTTCTTC. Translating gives CASSYSGSMYNEQFF.

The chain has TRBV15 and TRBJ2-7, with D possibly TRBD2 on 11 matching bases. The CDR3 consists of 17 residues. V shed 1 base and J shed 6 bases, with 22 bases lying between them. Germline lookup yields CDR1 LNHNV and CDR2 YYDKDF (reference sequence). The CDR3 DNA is TGTGCCACCAGCAGAGGACAGGGGGCTAGCGGGAGGAGCGAGCAGTACTTC. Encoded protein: CATSRGQGASGRSEQYF.

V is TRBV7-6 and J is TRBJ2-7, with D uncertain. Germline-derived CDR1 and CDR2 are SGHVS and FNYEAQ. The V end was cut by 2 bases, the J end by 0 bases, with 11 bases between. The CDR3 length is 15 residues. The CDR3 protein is CASSLSEASSYEQYF. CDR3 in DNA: TGTGCCAGCAGCTTATCAGAGGCCAGCTCCTACGAGCAGTACTTC.

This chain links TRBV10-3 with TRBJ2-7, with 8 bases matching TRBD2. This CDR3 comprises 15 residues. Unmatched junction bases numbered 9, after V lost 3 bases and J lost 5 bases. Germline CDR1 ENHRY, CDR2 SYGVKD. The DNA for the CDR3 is TGTGCCATCAGTGAACAGCGGGAGCTGAGAAACGAGCAGTACTTC. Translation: CAISEQRELRNEQYF.

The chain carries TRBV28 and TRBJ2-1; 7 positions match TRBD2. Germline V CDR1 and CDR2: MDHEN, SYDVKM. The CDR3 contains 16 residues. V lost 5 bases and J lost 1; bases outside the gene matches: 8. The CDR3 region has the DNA TGTGCCAGCAGTACGATGGGACTATTATCCTACAATGAGCAGTTCTTC. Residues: CASSTMGLLSYNEQFF.

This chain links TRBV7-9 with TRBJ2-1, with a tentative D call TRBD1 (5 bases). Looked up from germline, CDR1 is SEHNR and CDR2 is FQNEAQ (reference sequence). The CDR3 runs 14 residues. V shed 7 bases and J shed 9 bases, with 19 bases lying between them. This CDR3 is CASITSYGAGEQFF. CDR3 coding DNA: TGTGCCAGCATCACAAGTTATGGGGCTGGTGAGCAGTTCTTC.

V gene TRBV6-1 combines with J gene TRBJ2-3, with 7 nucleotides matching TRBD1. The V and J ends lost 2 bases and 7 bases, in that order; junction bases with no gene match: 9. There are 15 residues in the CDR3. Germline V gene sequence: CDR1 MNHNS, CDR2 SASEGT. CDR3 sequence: CASSETAGGTNTQYF. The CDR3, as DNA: TGTGCCAGCAGTGAAACGGCAGGGGGAACGAATACGCAGTATTTT.

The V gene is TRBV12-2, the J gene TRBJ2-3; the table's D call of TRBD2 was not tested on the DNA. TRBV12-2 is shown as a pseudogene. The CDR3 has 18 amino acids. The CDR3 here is CASRLDPTSGASTDTQYF. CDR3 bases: TGTGCAAGTCGCTTAGATCCGACTAGCGGGGCTAGCACAGATACGCAGTATTTT.

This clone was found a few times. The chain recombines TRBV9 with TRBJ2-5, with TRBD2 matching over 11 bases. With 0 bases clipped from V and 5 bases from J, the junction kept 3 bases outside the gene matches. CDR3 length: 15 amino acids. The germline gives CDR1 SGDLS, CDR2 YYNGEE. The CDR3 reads CASSVVAGGGETQYF. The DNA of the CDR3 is TGTGCCAGCAGCGTAGTAGCGGGAGGGGGGGAGACCCAGTACTTC. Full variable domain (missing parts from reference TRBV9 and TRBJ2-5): DSGVTQTPKHLITATGQRVTLRCSPRSGDLSVYWYQQSLDQGLQFLIQYYNGEERAKGNILERFSAQQFPDLHSELNLSSLELGDSALYFCASSVVAGGGETQYFGPGTRLLVL.